This TCR beta chain was profiled in a study of early T cells in non-severe SARS-CoV-2 infection. Study observations and caveats: The VDJdb matching leaned toward anti-spike CD8 responses and overlooked private and CD4 specificities.

TCRdb ran MiXCR on the 5' RACE reads and lists one entry per CDR3 protein. This sample has more than 75,000 distinct CDR3 sequences, with roughly 13% found just once. For this clonotype: Its antigen remains unknown.

The CDR3 covers 14 residues. V trimming: 4 bases; J trimming: 5 bases; junction bases outside the gene matches: 9. Germline CDR1 reads SGHRS; CDR2 reads YFSETQ. The receptor was isolated from an adult who was a healthcare worker with PCR-confirmed SARS-CoV-2 infection or an uninfected control (not recorded which). The sample was whole blood. The V gene is TRBV5-1, the J gene TRBJ2-7; 7 bases fit TRBD2. The CDR3 loop is CASSDPRTSNEQYF. In DNA, the CDR3 is TGCGCCAGCAGCGACCCCCGGACTAGTAACGAGCAGTACTTC.